This T cell receptor beta chain stems from a study of shared clonotypes between healthy human individuals (dated by TCRdb to the early 2020s). Regarding the complete study: The cohort comprised two women and a few men aged 18 to 49 years. For each donor, CD4 naive and CD4 memory were each given three plates, CD8 naive was given two plates, and CD8 memory was given one plate. The study deeply sequenced blood TCR repertoires of about 5 healthy adults to estimate repertoire size and the extent of clonotype sharing between individuals. Different laboratories and diverse techniques were used to prepare libraries and sequence TCR repertoires, to increase sequencing depth and limit assay-specific biases. Each donor's leukapheresis produced roughly between roughly 0.94 and 9.5 billion PBMCs. Here is what the overall study found, with its caveats: The genetic and exposure-history diversity represented was limited by the small number of donors. Only blood was sampled, and tissue TCR repertoires likely differ from those in blood. Compared with non-shared clonotypes, clonotypes shared by all four sorted-subset donors had higher generation probabilities. Estimated clonotype richness was generally larger for naive than for memory subsets. Rarefaction of sorted-subset datasets indicated incomplete sequencing despite the large sequencing depth. When several donors were compared, the shared fraction of clonotypes was about 5% for naive CD4, 3% to 4% for naive CD8, 2% to 2.5% for memory CD4, and roughly 0.4% for memory CD8. Based on pairwise subsampling, the degree of clonotype sharing among donors was expected to be affected by sequencing depth.

Using the deep immunoSEQ assay, TCR CDR3 regions were amplified from genomic DNA by multiplex PCR. Extracted genomic DNA from each cell subset was spread evenly across all wells of several immunoSEQ 96-well plates, with each plate serving as a replicate. For sorted subsets, 150 to 200 ng genomic DNA, equal to tens of thousands of T cell genomes, was loaded into each replicate PCR. The purified libraries were quantified using a Qubit 3.0 fluorometer, sized with a Bioanalyzer 2100, and then quantified again using the KAPA Library Quantification kit. Every immunoSEQ 96-well plate was sequenced on a dedicated single-read 150-cycle Illumina NextSeq 550 flow cell. Turning to the authors' computational methods: Because only junctional sequences without quality scores were contained in the immunoSEQ output, filtering matching that applied to full-length reads could not be performed. Sequences were annotated with PyIR, a Python wrapper for IgBLAST v1.9, using IMGT germline references to assign V/J genes and CDR3. Reads were removed for weak V/J assignments (E-value above 1e-6), missing CDR3, stop codons, out-of-frame junctions, or ambiguous translated residues. A V3J clonotype was defined by an identical inferred V gene, J gene, and CDR3 amino acid sequence. The percentage overlap between two repertoires was calculated by dividing the number of shared unique clonotypes by the size of the smaller repertoire. Repertoire richness was assessed with RTK rarefaction, the Chao1 estimator, and Recon v2.1 estimates of unobserved clonotypes. OLGA was used to compute generation probabilities for all TCRbeta clonotypes that the gDNA method yielded from a handful of donors. Here the immuneACCESS table is served through TCRdb, limited to in-frame sequences with V and J called. Missing clones are a known gap in these copies; in checked studies unresolved V genes cover under half, and the rest lacks a known reason. That table gives V, J and clone size, and the DNA gave D and trimming. The sample table records 2 million to 2.5 million clones; approximately 94% of these occur just once. Of the sample, roughly 1.7% is held by the ten largest clones.

According to the germline V gene, CDR1 reads LGHNA and CDR2 reads YSLEER. The CDR3 runs 13 amino acids, cysteine and phenylalanine included. Left in the record is the CDR3 DNA by itself, 39 bases read in frame from the first base. V is clipped by 0 bases and J by 4 bases, and the sequence between their germline boundaries is 5 bases long. In the case of this clone: The specificity of this receptor is unknown. Within one base of it there is no much larger clone, and no base qualities were kept.

CD8 naive samples were obtained by positive selection for CCR7 among CD45RO-negative cells, yielding a CD45RA+CCR7+ population from which TemRA cells were excluded. The donors were healthy, HIV-negative adults with no recently reported acute infections or vaccinations. All donors were Caucasian adults living in Nashville, Tennessee, USA. After blood collection by leukapheresis, PBMCs were isolated using Ficoll-Histopaque density gradient centrifugation and then cryopreserved in the vapor phase of liquid nitrogen. Analytical flow cytometry was used to check the purity and quantity of every magnetically sorted T cell population. Each sorted fraction had its genomic DNA isolated and then quantified by UV absorbance on a Nanodrop 2000c.

The rearrangement joined TRBV4-3 to TRBJ2-3, with the D segment identity uncertain. The clonotype was recovered from a young man in good health. Some clones in this sample may be carry-over from other donors' samples. Sequencing was performed on naive CD8+ T cells from PBMCs. The cell subset or site label here, explained by the study, means: CD45RA+CCR7+. The base sequence is TGCGCCAGCAGCCAAGACAGTTCAGATACGCAGTATTTT. This is translated as CASSQDSSDTQYF.